The next 10 T cell receptor beta chains were all read from a single sample in a study of blood T cell repertoires in COVID-19. Sequenced by immunoSEQ multiplex PCR; TCRdb stores in-frame clones only, minus some. The data hold some 320,000 clones, with under 90% observed a single time. Specimen: peripheral blood. The receptors originated from a woman in her thirties with COVID-19, enrolled during active disease.

This chain links TRBV9 with TRBJ1-3; TRBD1 agrees at 8 bases. The CDR3 spans 16 residues. CDR1 SGDLS and CDR2 YYNGEE come from the germline V gene. After removal of 3 bases from V and 4 bases from J, the junction contained 9 bases not matched to a gene. Here the CDR3 DNA reads TGTGCCAGCAGCGCACCGGGACAGGACCCAGGAAACACCATATATTTT. It encodes CASSAPGQDPGNTIYF.

This chain links TRBV28 with TRBJ2-5; possibly TRBD2 for D (5 bases). The length of the CDR3 is 16 residues. Trimming stripped 3 bases from V and 4 bases from J, with 18 bases between. Per germline, CDR1 MDHEN and CDR2 SYDVKM. CDR3 protein: CASSLEPSLLSETQYF. CDR3 bases: TGTGCCAGCAGTTTGGAGCCTAGCTTACTTTCAGAGACCCAGTACTTC.

The chain carries TRBV18 and TRBJ2-5, with D possibly being TRBD2 (6 bases). V lost 0 bases and J 4 bases, leaving 9 bases between the germline ends. CDR3 size: 14 residues. CDR1 and CDR2 from the germline V gene are KGHSH and LQKENI. This CDR3 reads CASSPPRGGETQYF. CDR3 nucleotides: TGTGCCAGCTCACCACCACGGGGAGGAGAGACCCAGTACTTC.

CDR3 DNA: TGTGCCAGCAGTGAACAGGGTTTAAGGCCCCTCCACTTT. It translates to CASSEQGLRPLHF. The V call is TRBV2, the J call TRBJ1-6, with a weak D call TRBD1 (5 bases). Germline values: CDR1 SNHLY, CDR2 FYNNEI. The CDR3 has 13 amino acids. V lost 2 bases and J 13 bases, leaving 12 bases between the germline ends.

The chain carries TRBV19 and TRBJ2-1; 11 bases line up with TRBD2. J was trimmed by 7 bases and V by 3 bases; bases with no gene match: 11. This CDR3 has 17 amino acids. Looked up from germline, CDR1 is LNHDA and CDR2 is SQIVND (reference sequence). The CDR3 spells CASSIGRLAGKGNEQFF. The CDR3 DNA is TGTGCCAGTAGTATTGGGAGACTAGCGGGGAAGGGAAATGAGCAGTTCTTC. Variable domain in full (rest from reference TRBV19 and TRBJ2-1): DGGITQSPKYLFRKEGQNVTLSCEQNLNHDAMYWYRQDPGQGLRLIYYSQIVNDFQKGDIAEGYSVSREKKESFPLTVTSAQKNPTAFYLCASSIGRLAGKGNEQFFGPGTRLTVL.

The chain uses TRBV7-9 and TRBJ1-5, with D maybe TRBD1 (5 bases). V dropped 5 bases and J dropped 3 bases, with 11 bases sitting between them. Germline CDR1 and CDR2: SEHNR and FQNEAQ (reference sequence). The CDR3 covers 14 residues. CDR3 nucleotides: TGTGCCAGCAGCGCGGACACCCTCAATCAGCCCCAGCATTTT. Translation gives CASSADTLNQPQHF. The whole variable domain, filled in from reference TRBV7-9 and TRBJ1-5, reads DTGVSQNPRHKITKRGQNVTFRCDPISEHNRLYWYRQTLGQGPEFLTYFQNEAQLEKSRLLSDRFSAERPKGSFSTLEIQRTEQGDSAMYLCASSADTLNQPQHFGDGTRLSIL.

The gene calls are TRBV7-9 and TRBJ1-1, with 10 nucleotides matching TRBD1. This CDR3 is 17 amino acids long. The ends lost 5 bases at V and 3 bases at J; junction bases unmatched: 12. Per the germline V gene, CDR1 is SEHNR and CDR2 is FQNEAQ (reference sequence). CDR3 loop: CASSLTGTGVWYTEAFF. As DNA, the CDR3 is TGTGCCAGCAGCCTTACAGGGACAGGGGTATGGTACACTGAAGCTTTCTTT. Together with reference TRBV7-9 and TRBJ1-1, the CDR3 gives the full variable domain: DTGVSQNPRHKITKRGQNVTFRCDPISEHNRLYWYRQTLGQGPEFLTYFQNEAQLEKSRLLSDRFSAERPKGSFSTLEIQRTEQGDSAMYLCASSLTGTGVWYTEAFFGQGTRLTVV.

The J gene is TRBJ1-2, the V gene TRBV21-1; TRBD1, the table's D call, was not compared with the DNA. TRBV21-1 corresponds to a pseudogene. This CDR3 region has 13 residues. CDR3 coding DNA: TGTGCCAGCAGAGCCCCCAGGGGTCTGGGCTACACCTTC. It translates to CASRAPRGLGYTF.

The chain uses TRBV29-1 and TRBJ1-2; TRBD1 agrees at 7 bases. Germline V gives CDR1 SQVTM, CDR2 ANQGSEA. The CDR3 extends over 12 amino acids. The V and J ends lost 5 bases and 7 bases, in that order; junction bases with no gene match: 7. The CDR3 is CSVRQGISGYTF. The CDR3 coding sequence is TGCAGCGTTCGACAGGGAATCAGTGGCTACACCTTC.

This clone was seen a single time. This chain uses TRBV19 with TRBJ1-1; 8 positions agree with TRBD1. CDR3 length: 17 amino acids. Germline values: CDR1 LNHDA, CDR2 SQIVND (reference sequence). Germline trimming cut 3 bases from V and 0 bases from J; bases unmatched to any gene: 9. CDR3 residues: CASSIRGRQGMNTEAFF. CDR3 bases: TGTGCCAGTAGTATCAGGGGGAGACAGGGGATGAACACTGAAGCTTTCTTT.